The 29 T cell receptor beta chains presented below share a single source sample, sequenced in a study of sequential checkpoint blockade in melanoma. Profiled with immunoSEQ multiplex PCR; TCRdb holds only in-frame clones, not every one. The sample consists of 15,000 to 20,000 clones, roughly 28% of them appearing once. The treatment is: randomized to nivolumab then ipilimumab (arm A) or the reverse (arm B). Source: tumor tissue (inferred from file names), taken from a patient given nivolumab and ipilimumab in sequence. Every receptor here comes from a human donor with melanoma.

This chain uses TRBV18 with TRBJ2-1; no reliable D call. Trimming took off 6 bases at V and 10 bases at J, with 16 bases between the two ends. The CDR3 length is 13 residues. Germline V gene lookup returns CDR1 KGHSH and CDR2 LQKENI. CDR3 DNA sequence: TGTGCCAGCTCCCGAGGACCCTCCGGGGAGCAGTTCTTC. Translation gives CASSRGPSGEQFF.

This clone occurred many times. V gene TRBV11-3 combines with J gene TRBJ2-7; a weak D match, TRBD2 (6 bases). V dropped 3 bases and J dropped 2 bases, with 14 bases sitting between them. The V gene's germline CDR1 is SGHNT and CDR2 YENEEA. The CDR3 extends over 15 amino acids. In nucleotides, the CDR3 is TGTGCCAGCAGCTTCTCAGAGCGGGCCACCTACGAGCAGTACTTC. Encoded protein: CASSFSERATYEQYF.

The V gene is TRBV10-3, the J gene TRBJ1-1, with D perhaps matching TRBD1 (5 bases). The V end lost 0 bases, the J end lost 7 bases, and 21 bases lay between the germline ends. Germline V gene sequence: CDR1 ENHRY, CDR2 SYGVKD. CDR3 length equals 17 residues. This CDR3 reads CAISESGGEAFTLEAFF. CDR3 in DNA: TGTGCCATCAGTGAGTCGGGAGGGGAGGCCTTCACTCTTGAAGCTTTCTTT.

V gene TRBV6-8 combines with J gene TRBJ1-2; weak D call: TRBD1 (6 bases). The CDR3 covers 16 residues. Germline V gives CDR1 MNHGY, CDR2 SAAAGT. Between the trimmed V and J ends, which lost 3 bases and 5 bases, there was a span of 19 bases. As DNA, the CDR3 is TGTGCCAGCAGTTATCAGCAGGGGCCCCAGGGATATGGCTACACCTTC. Translation: CASSYQQGPQGYGYTF.

V is TRBV18 and J is TRBJ1-5; D gene uncertain. V shed 0 bases and J shed 1 base, with 4 bases lying between them. CDR3 length: 14 residues. Per germline, CDR1 KGHSH and CDR2 LQKENI. This chain's CDR3 is CASSPPGSNQPQHF. The CDR3 DNA sequence: TGTGCCAGCTCACCACCAGGAAGCAATCAGCCCCAGCATTTT.

The table lists this clone with a few counts. The genes are TRBV18 and TRBJ2-4; 9 positions match TRBD1. Trimming took 0 bases from V and 2 from J; bases not matched to a gene: 8. The germline CDR1 and CDR2 sequences are KGHSH and LQKENI. The CDR3 contains 18 residues. The CDR3: CASSPPPGTGSTKNIQYF. The CDR3 nucleotides read TGTGCCAGCTCACCACCACCAGGGACAGGGTCCACCAAAAACATTCAGTACTTC.

In this sample, this clone turned up many times. J is TRBJ1-2 and V is TRBV11-3; 8 nucleotides align to TRBD1. V lost 5 bases and J lost 4; bases outside the gene matches: 9. Looked up from germline, CDR1 is SGHNT and CDR2 is YENEEA. This CDR3 contains 15 residues. The CDR3 is CASSRQGMRSYGYTF. The DNA of the CDR3 is TGTGCCAGCAGCAGACAGGGGATGCGAAGCTATGGCTACACCTTC.

The V gene is TRBV5-1, the J gene TRBJ1-1; no definite D call. Germline loops: CDR1 SGHRS, CDR2 YFSETQ. Trimming removed 2 bases at V and 3 bases at J, with 17 bases between. The CDR3 has 16 residues. CDR3: CASSLPSTGEHTEAFF. Here the CDR3 DNA reads TGCGCCAGCAGCTTACCCTCCACGGGCGAACACACTGAAGCTTTCTTT.

The chain combines TRBV5-1 with TRBJ1-4, with 10 nucleotides matching TRBD1. The V segment lost 5 bases and the J segment 0 bases; nucleotides outside the gene matches: 4. Germline V lookup: CDR1 SGHRS, CDR2 YFSETQ. The CDR3 extends over 16 amino acids. In DNA, the CDR3 is TGCGCCAGCAGTCCGGGACAGGGGTCAACTAATGAAAAACTGTTTTTT. The encoded protein is CASSPGQGSTNEKLFF. Using reference TRBV5-1 and TRBJ1-4 for the parts outside the CDR3, the full variable domain is KAGVTQTPRYLIKTRGQQVTLSCSPISGHRSVSWYQQTPGQGLQFLFEYFSETQRNKGNFPGRFSGRQFSNSRSEMNVSTLELGDSALYLCASSPGQGSTNEKLFFGSGTQLSVL.

In its sample, this clone was seen a few times. The chain uses TRBV11-3 and TRBJ2-3, with a tentative D call TRBD2 (7 bases). The length of the CDR3 is 15 residues. Looked up from germline, CDR1 is SGHNT and CDR2 is YENEEA. Trimming left V 4 bases short and J 4 bases short, with 15 bases between. CDR3 loop: CASSYGRGTSDTQYF. CDR3 DNA sequence: TGTGCCAGCAGCTATGGGAGGGGGACCTCAGATACGCAGTATTTT.

The table lists this clone with a few counts. The V gene is TRBV6-8, the J gene TRBJ1-1, with D tentatively TRBD1 (5 bases). V lost 0 bases, J lost 0 bases, and 11 bases lay in between. Germline CDR1 MNHGY, CDR2 SAAAGT. The CDR3 extends over 16 amino acids. The CDR3 DNA reads as TGTGCCAGCAGTTACTCTTTCAGGGTCTTGAACACTGAAGCTTTCTTT. Protein product: CASSYSFRVLNTEAFF.

This clone was detected only once. The CDR3 nucleotides are TGTGCCAGCTCCTCGGTCCCCGGGACAGGGGGTTCACCCCTCCACTTT. It encodes CASSSVPGTGGSPLHF. The chain carries TRBV18 and TRBJ1-6; 11 nucleotides match TRBD1. CDR3 length equals 16 residues. Trimming took 6 bases from V and 9 from J; bases not matched to a gene: 10. The germline V gene has CDR1 KGHSH and CDR2 LQKENI.

This clone has just a few counts. This sequence joins TRBV6-8 and TRBJ1-6; TRBD1 agrees at 8 bases. Losses at the gene ends were 5 bases for V and 9 bases for J; bases not matched to a gene: 9. This CDR3 spans 15 amino acids. Looked up from germline, CDR1 is MNHGY and CDR2 is SAAAGT. The CDR3 DNA reads as TGTGCCAGCAGTGCCACTCAGGGGGCTCTTTCACCCCTCCACTTT. Amino acids: CASSATQGALSPLHF.

The rearrangement links TRBV19 to TRBJ2-1; 14 nucleotides line up with TRBD2. Germline trimming cut 1 base from V and 9 bases from J; bases unmatched to any gene: 8. The germline V gene has CDR1 LNHDA and CDR2 SQIVND (reference sequence). CDR3 size: 17 residues. The CDR3: CASSIVYHGLAGGEQFF. Here the CDR3 DNA reads TGTGCCAGTAGTATAGTTTATCACGGACTAGCGGGAGGTGAGCAGTTCTTC.

The chain employs TRBV25-1 and TRBJ1-1, with a weak D call TRBD1 (5 bases). This CDR3 has 13 residues. Trimming stripped 8 bases from V and 3 bases from J, with 13 bases between. Germline V lookup: CDR1 MGHDK, CDR2 SYGVNS. The CDR3 bases are TGTGCCAGCTGGGGCAGGGCCTACACTGAAGCTTTCTTT. Residues: CASWGRAYTEAFF.

The genes are TRBV18 and TRBJ1-2, with 10 positions matching TRBD1. CDR1 is KGHSH and CDR2 is LQKENI in the germline V gene. This CDR3 is built from 16 residues. V shed 2 bases and J 6 bases; nucleotides not matched to a gene: 9. CDR3 region: CASSPTRQGARDGYTF. CDR3 nucleotides: TGTGCCAGCTCACCAACGAGACAGGGGGCGCGGGATGGCTACACCTTC.

The V gene is TRBV18, the J gene TRBJ2-2; TRBD1 matches 8 bases. The CDR3 runs to 16 residues. Germline V lookup: CDR1 KGHSH, CDR2 LQKENI. After removal of 1 base from V and 2 bases from J, the junction contained 3 bases not matched to a gene. The CDR3 sequence: CASSPLAGGNTGELFF. The CDR3 DNA follows: TGTGCCAGCTCACCACTGGCAGGGGGCAACACCGGGGAGCTGTTTTTT.

The chain employs TRBV19 and TRBJ2-3, with TRBD1 identical over 9 bases. CDR1 is LNHDA, CDR2 SQIVND, per germline (reference sequence). V dropped 4 bases and J dropped 5; count of bases not matched to a gene: 10. This CDR3 comprises 16 residues. CDR3 sequence: CASSTGQGSGIDTQYF. The CDR3 bases are TGTGCCAGTAGTACCGGACAGGGGAGTGGGATAGATACGCAGTATTTT.

The rearrangement joins TRBV6-8 to TRBJ2-1; D tentatively reads TRBD1 or TRBD2 (5 bases each). V lost 7 bases to trimming and J lost 2 bases, with 12 bases between them. CDR3 length: 14 amino acids. Per germline, CDR1 MNHGY and CDR2 SAAAGT. The chain's CDR3 is CASTTGRTYNEQFF. DNA of the CDR3: TGTGCCAGCACTACGGGACGAACCTACAATGAGCAGTTCTTC.

A few counts support this clone. Its ends do not fully match the called genes, so a read error is possible. The genes are TRBV29-1 and TRBJ1-1; D may be TRBD1 (6 bases). Germline V gene lookup returns CDR1 SQVTM and CDR2 ANQGSEA. This CDR3 spans 12 amino acids. For the CDR3, the DNA is TGCAGCGTTGATTCCGAGGGACATCGGGTTAACTTT. It specifies CSVDSEGHRVNF.

This clone was counted a few times. This chain uses TRBV6-8 with TRBJ2-2, with 7 bases lining up with TRBD1. With V trimmed by 6 bases and J by 5 bases, 9 bases remained unmatched. The CDR3 sequence is 15 residues long. Germline values: CDR1 MNHGY, CDR2 SAAAGT. The CDR3 DNA reads as TGTGCCAGCAGCCCAGCAGGGGGTGGAACCGGGGAGCTGTTTTTT. This sequence encodes CASSPAGGGTGELFF.

This clone was counted between two and nine times. This rearrangement joins TRBV16 to TRBJ1-2; no clear D. Germline V gene sequence: CDR1 KGHSY, CDR2 FQNENV. The CDR3 extends over 14 amino acids. The V end was cut by 2 bases, the J end by 0 bases, with 7 bases between. CDR3 protein: CASSQQTTNYGYTF. In DNA form, the CDR3 reads TGTGCCAGCAGCCAACAGACAACTAACTATGGCTACACCTTC.

The CDR3 here is CASSRTGSGEKLFF. The CDR3 coding sequence is TGTGCCAGCAGTAGGACAGGGTCGGGTGAAAAACTGTTTTTT. The chain joins TRBV28 to TRBJ1-4; 8 positions agree with TRBD1. J gave up 7 bases and V 5 bases, and 6 bases lay outside the gene matches. This CDR3 contains 14 residues. Per the germline V gene, CDR1 is MDHEN and CDR2 is SYDVKM.

This clone was seen a few times. The chain recombines TRBV9 with TRBJ2-2, with no clear D. Germline CDR1 SGDLS, CDR2 YYNGEE. The V end lost 7 bases, the J end lost 3 bases, and 7 bases lay between the germline ends. The CDR3 length is 12 residues. The CDR3 sequence: CASSLYTGELFF. The CDR3, as DNA: TGTGCCAGCTCTCTTTACACCGGGGAGCTGTTTTTT.

The table lists this clone with many counts. V usage is TRBV11-3 and J usage is TRBJ2-7; D might be TRBD2 (7 bases). V lost 7 bases, J lost 6 bases, and 19 bases lay in between. This CDR3 contains 14 residues. From germline, CDR1 is SGHNT and CDR2 YENEEA. CDR3 residues: CASIPLGGGGEQYF. The CDR3 DNA sequence: TGTGCCAGCATCCCTTTGGGGGGAGGGGGCGAGCAGTACTTC.

The chain recombines TRBV6-8 with TRBJ1-2; 10 positions agree with TRBD1. The CDR3 is 14 amino acids. Trimming cost V 5 bases and J 5 bases; bases outside gene matches: 5. From germline, CDR1 is MNHGY and CDR2 SAAAGT. For the CDR3, the DNA is TGTGCCAGCAGTAACGGACAGGGGGTATATGGCTACACCTTC. Translated, it gives CASSNGQGVYGYTF.

The rearrangement joins TRBV19 to TRBJ2-7; 7 bases fit TRBD1. Losses at the gene ends were 3 bases for V and 2 bases for J; bases not matched to a gene: 7. Germline assignment: CDR1 LNHDA and CDR2 SQIVND (reference sequence). The CDR3 covers 15 residues. CDR3 loop: CASSMEPGQTYEQYF. The DNA for the CDR3 is TGTGCCAGTAGTATGGAACCGGGACAGACCTACGAGCAGTACTTC.

This clone showed up just a few times. This chain connects TRBV28 to TRBJ2-7, with D unclear. Germline V gene data show CDR1 as MDHEN and CDR2 as SYDVKM. This CDR3 comprises 15 residues. The ends were cut back, 0 bases at V and 0 bases at J, with 9 bases in the middle. Here the CDR3 reads CASSLWGPSSYEQYF. The CDR3 bases are TGTGCCAGCAGTTTATGGGGCCCGAGCTCCTACGAGCAGTACTTC.

There are a few counts of this clone. V and J are TRBV11-3 and TRBJ2-3; TRBD1 aligns across 9 bases. Germline V CDR1 and CDR2: SGHNT, YENEEA. The trim removed 6 bases at V and 2 bases at J, leaving 6 bases unmatched. CDR3 length: 15 amino acids. The CDR3 DNA is TGTGCCAGCAGTTCCGACAGGGGGGACACAGATACGCAGTATTTT. Translating it yields CASSSDRGDTDTQYF.